There are a few counts of the clone carrying this TCR beta chain. What it binds is unknown. Trimming removed 1 base at V and 4 bases at J, with 5 bases between. This CDR3 spans 12 amino acids. Germline V gene sequence: CDR1 MNHNS, CDR2 SASEGT. The sample comes from a study of cytomegalovirus exposure and HLA in healthy donors. Across the study: The Caucasian-associated ancestry cluster held about 80% of 350 to 450 genotyped donors.

The study's findings and limits: Presence/absence analyses assumed roughly uniform sequencing depth across donors.

A multiplex PCR was run with 60 Vbeta primers and 13 Jbeta primers. The data were produced by immunoSEQ multiplex PCR, yet TCRdb's version contains in-frame clones alone and is incomplete. This table holds 89,000 or so clones, around 80% found once. V usage is TRBV6-1 and J usage is TRBJ2-7; D gene ambiguous. Sample: PBMCs. This clonotype originated in a man aged 18 to 30 in good health and CMV-seropositive. The CDR3 coding sequence is TGTGCCAGCAGTGAAGATCGGTACGAGCAGTACTTC. Protein sequence: CASSEDRYEQYF.